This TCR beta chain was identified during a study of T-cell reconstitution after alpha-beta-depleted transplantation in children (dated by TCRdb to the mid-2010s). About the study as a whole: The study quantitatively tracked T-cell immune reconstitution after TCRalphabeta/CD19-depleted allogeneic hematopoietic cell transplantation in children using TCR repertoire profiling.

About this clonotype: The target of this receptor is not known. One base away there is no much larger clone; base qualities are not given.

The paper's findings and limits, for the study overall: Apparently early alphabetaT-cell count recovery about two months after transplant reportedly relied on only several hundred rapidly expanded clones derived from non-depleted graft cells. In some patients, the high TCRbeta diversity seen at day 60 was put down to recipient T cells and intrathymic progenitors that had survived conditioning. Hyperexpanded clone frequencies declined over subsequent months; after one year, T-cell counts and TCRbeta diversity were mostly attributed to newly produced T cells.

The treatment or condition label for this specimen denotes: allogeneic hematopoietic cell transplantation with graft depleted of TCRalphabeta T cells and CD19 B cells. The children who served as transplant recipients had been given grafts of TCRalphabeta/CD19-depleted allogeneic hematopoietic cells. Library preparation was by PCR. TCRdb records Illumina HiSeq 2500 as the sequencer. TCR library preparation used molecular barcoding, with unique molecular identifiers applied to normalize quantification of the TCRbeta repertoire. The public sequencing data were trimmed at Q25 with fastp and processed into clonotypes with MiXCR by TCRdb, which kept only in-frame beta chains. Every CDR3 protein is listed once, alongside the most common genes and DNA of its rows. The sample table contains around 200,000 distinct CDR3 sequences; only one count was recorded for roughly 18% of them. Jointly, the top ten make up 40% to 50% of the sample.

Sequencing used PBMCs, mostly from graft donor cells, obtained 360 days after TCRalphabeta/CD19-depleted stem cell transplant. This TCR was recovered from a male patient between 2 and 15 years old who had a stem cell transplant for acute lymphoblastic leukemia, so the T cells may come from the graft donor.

The CDR3 sequence is CASKLSTGNYEQYF. DNA sequence: TGTGCCAGCAAATTATCGACAGGGAACTACGAGCAGTACTTC. The rearranged segments are TRBV27 and TRBJ2-7, with TRBD1 identical over 7 junction bases. The junction shows trimming of 7 bases on V and 3 bases on J, and the gene matches do not reach 9 bases of it. Sequences MNHEY (CDR1) and SMNVEV (CDR2) are obtained from the germline V gene (reference sequence). Including the terminal cysteine and phenylalanine, the CDR3 comprises 14 residues. CDR3 DNA only is kept here, 42 bases in frame from base 1.